This T cell receptor beta chain originates from a study of T cells in Graves' hyperthyroidism and ophthalmopathy. Amplification of TCR beta CDR3 regions used RNA as the template. The HTBI primer set was used in a first-round RT-PCR of the TCR CDR3. TCRdb re-called the multiplex PCR reads with MiXCR, one entry per CDR3 protein. The data hold more than 600,000 distinct CDR3 sequences, with about 16% observed a single time. The CDR3 consists of 18 residues. Trimming at V came to 2 bases and at J to 1 base, leaving 11 bases not matched to a gene. Germline V gene lookup returns CDR1 DFQATT and CDR2 SNEGSKA (reference sequence). Diagnosis rested on symptoms, serum thyroxine and TRAb, thyroid ultrasound, and orbital computed tomography.

Sequencing input: blood. The TCR was taken from a man aged 18 to 30 with Graves' hyperthyroidism. This chain connects TRBV20-1 to TRBJ2-3; 11 bases are a match to TRBD2. This chain's CDR3 is CSARILAGDPKGTDTQYF. The CDR3 coding sequence is TGCAGTGCTAGAATACTAGCGGGAGACCCGAAGGGCACAGATACGCAGTATTTT.